These 10 T cell receptor beta chains originate from one sample sequenced in a study of blood T cell repertoires in COVID-19. Sequencing was performed with immunoSEQ multiplex PCR; in TCRdb, only in-frame clones are kept and a portion is missing. The sample consists of around 290,000 clones, around nine tenths of them appearing once. The sample comprised PBMCs or T cells enriched from blood (not recorded which). The receptors originated from an older woman in a cohort exposed to, infected with or recovered from COVID-19 (not recorded which).

V and J are TRBV11-2 and TRBJ2-1; TRBD2 agrees at 10 bases. In germline, CDR1 is SGHAT, CDR2 FQNNGV. There are 17 residues in the CDR3. V was pared by 1 base and J by 7 bases, with 10 bases of the junction left unmatched. The CDR3 nucleotides are TGTGCCAGCAGCTTAGTCGGGAGCGGGAGGGCCAGAAATGAGCAGTTCTTC. It translates to CASSLVGSGRARNEQFF.

The rearrangement joins TRBV28 to TRBJ1-5; no clear D gene. This CDR3 is built from 16 residues. Germline assignment: CDR1 MDHEN and CDR2 SYDVKM. The V gene lost 2 bases and the J gene lost 2 bases, with 13 bases spanning the gap. The CDR3 here is CASSLGQVKGNQPQHF. The DNA of the CDR3 is TGTGCCAGCAGTTTAGGCCAGGTCAAGGGCAATCAGCCCCAGCATTTT.

The V and J genes are TRBV12-3 or TRBV12-4 and TRBJ2-7, with 10 nucleotides matching TRBD2. V shed 4 bases, J shed 6 bases, and the junction held 3 bases outside the gene matches. The CDR3 covers 13 residues. The CDR3 protein is CASSSIAGGEQYF. Here the CDR3 DNA reads TGTGCCAGCAGTTCGATAGCGGGAGGCGAGCAGTACTTC.

The J gene is TRBJ2-1, the V gene TRBV4-3; 12 bases line up with TRBD2. The CDR3 is 17 residues long. With V trimmed by 2 bases and J by 4 bases, 6 bases remained unmatched. The germline CDR1 and CDR2 sequences are LGHNA and YSLEER. The DNA of the CDR3 is TGCGCCAGCAGCCAAAGCGCCGGGACTAGCGGGTACAATGAGCAGTTCTTC. Translated, it gives CASSQSAGTSGYNEQFF.

This clone has more than one count but fewer than ten. V is TRBV6-5 and J is TRBJ1-3; D not certain. Germline assignment: CDR1 MNHEY and CDR2 SVGAGI. CDR3 length equals 16 residues. Deletions cut 2 bases from V and 0 bases from J, with 11 bases between. The CDR3 loop reads CASSYDTWSSGNTIYF. CDR3 in DNA: TGTGCCAGCAGTTACGATACCTGGAGCTCTGGAAACACCATATATTTT.

CDR3 region: CASRNWAPAPLHF. CDR3 DNA: TGTGCCAGTAGAAATTGGGCTCCTGCACCCCTCCACTTT. This chain connects TRBV19 to TRBJ1-6; D unresolved. Germline lookup yields CDR1 LNHDA and CDR2 SQIVND (reference sequence). Trimming removed 6 bases at V and 11 bases at J, with 14 bases between. The CDR3 spans 13 residues.

V is TRBV9 and J is TRBJ2-2, with TRBD2 matching 7 bases. Trimming at V came to 1 base and at J to 0 bases, leaving 6 bases not matched to a gene. This CDR3 is 17 amino acids long. Germline V lookup: CDR1 SGDLS, CDR2 YYNGEE. The CDR3 spells CASSVRGDGSNTGELFF. Written as DNA, the CDR3 is TGTGCCAGCAGCGTACGGGGGGACGGTTCGAACACCGGGGAGCTGTTTTTT.

This rearrangement joins TRBV5-1 to TRBJ2-1; TRBD2 is a possible D gene (5 bases). Germline assignment: CDR1 SGHRS and CDR2 YFSETQ. V dropped 0 bases and J dropped 9 bases, with 10 bases sitting between them. This CDR3 contains 13 residues. CDR3: CASSLAASTEQFF. CDR3 nucleotides: TGCGCCAGCAGCTTGGCGGCTAGCACTGAGCAGTTCTTC.

This clone was found once. This sequence joins TRBV27 and TRBJ2-1, with TRBD2 matching 8 bases. This CDR3 comprises 16 residues. Germline V gene data show CDR1 as MNHEY and CDR2 as SMNVEV (reference sequence). V was clipped by 1 base and J by 6 bases; unmatched bases: 8. The CDR3 DNA reads as TGTGCCAGCAGTTTATTAGTCAGCGGGAGCGTCAATGAGCAGTTCTTC. The encoded protein is CASSLLVSGSVNEQFF.

This sequence joins TRBV5-1 and TRBJ2-1; 8 bases fit TRBD2. CDR1 is SGHRS and CDR2 is YFSETQ in the germline V gene. With 4 bases clipped from V and 8 bases from J, the junction kept 5 bases outside the gene matches. The CDR3 sequence is 13 residues long. For the CDR3, the DNA is TGCGCCAGCAGCGGCGGGAGGCGCGATGAGCAGTTCTTC. It yields the protein CASSGGRRDEQFF.